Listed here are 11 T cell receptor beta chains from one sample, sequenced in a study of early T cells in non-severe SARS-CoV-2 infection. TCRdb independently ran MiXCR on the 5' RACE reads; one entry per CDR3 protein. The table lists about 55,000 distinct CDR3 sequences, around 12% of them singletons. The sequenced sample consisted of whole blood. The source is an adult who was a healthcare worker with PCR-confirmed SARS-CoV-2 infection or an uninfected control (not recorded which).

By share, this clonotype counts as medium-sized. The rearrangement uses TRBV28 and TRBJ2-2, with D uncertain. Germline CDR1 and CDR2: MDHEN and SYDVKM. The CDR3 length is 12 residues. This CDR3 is CGLKGNTGELFF. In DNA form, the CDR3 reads TGTGGTTTAAAAGGGAACACCGGGGAGCTGTTTTTT.

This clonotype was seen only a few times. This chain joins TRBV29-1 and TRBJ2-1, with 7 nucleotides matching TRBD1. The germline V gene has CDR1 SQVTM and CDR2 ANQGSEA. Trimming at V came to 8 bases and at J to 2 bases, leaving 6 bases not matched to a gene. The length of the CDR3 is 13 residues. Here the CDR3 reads CSLRQGAYNEQFF. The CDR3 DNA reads TGCAGCCTTAGACAGGGTGCCTACAATGAGCAGTTCTTC.

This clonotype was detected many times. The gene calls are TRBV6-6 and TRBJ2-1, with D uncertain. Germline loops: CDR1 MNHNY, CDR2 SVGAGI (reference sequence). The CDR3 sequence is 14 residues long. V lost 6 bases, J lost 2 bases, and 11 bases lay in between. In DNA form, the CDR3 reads TGTGCCAGCAGGACGGGTAGTCCCTACAATGAGCAGTTCTTC. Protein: CASRTGSPYNEQFF.

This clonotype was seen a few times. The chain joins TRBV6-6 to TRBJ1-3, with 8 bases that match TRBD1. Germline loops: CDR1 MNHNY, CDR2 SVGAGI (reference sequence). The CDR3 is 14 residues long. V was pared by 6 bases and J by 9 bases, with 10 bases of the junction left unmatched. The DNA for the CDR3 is TGTGCCAGCAGCCTGACAGGGGATTCTGGCACCATATATTTT. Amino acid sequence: CASSLTGDSGTIYF.

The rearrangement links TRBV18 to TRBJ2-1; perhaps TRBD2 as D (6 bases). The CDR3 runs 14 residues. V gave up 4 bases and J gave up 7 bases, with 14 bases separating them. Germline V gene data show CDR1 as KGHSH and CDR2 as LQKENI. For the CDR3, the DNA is TGTGCCAGCTCACGATCGGGAGCATCAAATGAGCAGTTCTTC. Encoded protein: CASSRSGASNEQFF.

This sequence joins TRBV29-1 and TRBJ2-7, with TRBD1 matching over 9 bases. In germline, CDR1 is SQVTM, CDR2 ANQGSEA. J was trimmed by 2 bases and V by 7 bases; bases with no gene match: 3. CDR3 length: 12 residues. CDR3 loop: CSGGTGPYEQYF. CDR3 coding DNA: TGCAGCGGTGGGACAGGGCCCTACGAGCAGTACTTC.

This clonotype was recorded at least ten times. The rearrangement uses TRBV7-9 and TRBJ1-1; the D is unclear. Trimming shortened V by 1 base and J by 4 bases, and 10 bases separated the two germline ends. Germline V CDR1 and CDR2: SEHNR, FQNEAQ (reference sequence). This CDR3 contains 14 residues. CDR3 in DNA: TGTGCCAGCAGCTTAGATGGAGGGAGCACTGAAGCTTTCTTT. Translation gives CASSLDGGSTEAFF.

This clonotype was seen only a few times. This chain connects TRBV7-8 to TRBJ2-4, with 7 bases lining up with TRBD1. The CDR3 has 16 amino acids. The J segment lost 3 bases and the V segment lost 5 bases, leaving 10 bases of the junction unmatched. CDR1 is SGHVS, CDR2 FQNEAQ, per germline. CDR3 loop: CASSLNRGASKNIQYF. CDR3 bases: TGTGCCAGCAGCCTCAACAGGGGCGCGAGCAAAAACATTCAGTACTTC. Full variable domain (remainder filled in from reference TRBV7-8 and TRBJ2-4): GAGVSQSPRYKVAKRGQDVALRCDPISGHVSLFWYQQALGQGPEFLTYFQNEAQLDKSGLPSDRFFAERPEGSVSTLKIQRTQQEDSAVYLCASSLNRGASKNIQYFGAGTRLSVL.

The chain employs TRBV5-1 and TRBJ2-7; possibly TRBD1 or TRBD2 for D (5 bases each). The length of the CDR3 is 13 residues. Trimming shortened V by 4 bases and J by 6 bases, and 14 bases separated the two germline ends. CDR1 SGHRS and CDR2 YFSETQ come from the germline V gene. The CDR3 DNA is TGCGCCAGCAGCACCCTGGGGACGGGCGAGCAGTACTTC. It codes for CASSTLGTGEQYF.

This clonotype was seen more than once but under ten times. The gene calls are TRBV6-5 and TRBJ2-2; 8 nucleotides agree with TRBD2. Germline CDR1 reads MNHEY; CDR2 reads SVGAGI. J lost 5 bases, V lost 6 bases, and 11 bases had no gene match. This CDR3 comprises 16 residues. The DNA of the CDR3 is TGTGCCAGCAGAAGTTTACCCGGGAGGGGGACCGGGGAGCTGTTTTTT. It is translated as CASRSLPGRGTGELFF.

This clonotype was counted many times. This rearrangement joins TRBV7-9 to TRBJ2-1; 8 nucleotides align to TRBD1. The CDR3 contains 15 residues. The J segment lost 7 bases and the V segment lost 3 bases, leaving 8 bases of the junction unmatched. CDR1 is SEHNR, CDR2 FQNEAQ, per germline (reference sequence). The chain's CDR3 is CASSFRGQVWNEQFF. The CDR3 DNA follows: TGTGCCAGCAGCTTCCGGGGACAGGTGTGGAATGAGCAGTTCTTC.